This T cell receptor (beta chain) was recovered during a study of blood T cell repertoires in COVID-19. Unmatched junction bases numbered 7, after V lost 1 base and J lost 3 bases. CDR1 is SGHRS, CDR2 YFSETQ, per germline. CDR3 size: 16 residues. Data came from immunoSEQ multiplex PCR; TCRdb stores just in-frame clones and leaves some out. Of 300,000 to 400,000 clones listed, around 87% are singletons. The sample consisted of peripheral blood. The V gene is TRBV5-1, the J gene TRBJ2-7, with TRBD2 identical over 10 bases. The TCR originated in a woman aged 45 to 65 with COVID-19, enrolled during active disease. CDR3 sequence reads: CASSLSLAGGYYEQYF. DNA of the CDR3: TGCGCCAGCAGCTTGTCTTTAGCGGGAGGCTACTACGAGCAGTACTTC.